This record concerns one T cell receptor (beta chain) sequence. This entry is derived from a study of blood T cell repertoires in COVID-19. Looked up from germline, CDR1 is MGHRA and CDR2 is YSYEKL. The CDR3 is 15 residues long. V trimming: 4 bases; J trimming: 6 bases; junction bases outside the gene matches: 3. In the authors' methods: Amplifying reference gene primers gave estimates of nucleated cell counts. Clones were read by immunoSEQ multiplex PCR, and TCRdb kept only the in-frame ones, dropping some. The V and J calls and clone size were taken over from that table, and D and trimming were inferred from the DNA. Of hundreds of thousands of clones detected, 80% to 90% appear once; the ten largest clones hold 1% to 1.3%.

The TCR comes from a man aged 25 to 45 who had recovered from COVID-19. The rearrangement joins TRBV4-1 to TRBJ2-1; 13 positions agree with TRBD2. Sequencing was done on a sample of PBMCs or T cells enriched from blood (not recorded which). The CDR3 DNA sequence: TGCGCCAGCAGCCTAAGGACTAGCGGGAGCAATGAGCAGTTCTTC. Translating it yields CASSLRTSGSNEQFF.